These T cell receptor beta chains were read from a single sample in a study of cytomegalovirus exposure and HLA in healthy donors. TCRdb's table, derived via immunoSEQ multiplex PCR, lists solely in-frame clones and lacks some. The table shows over 55,000 clones, with approximately 80% occurring only once. Specimen: PBMCs. All receptors come from a male donor in good health and CMV-seronegative. CDR3s include the opening cysteine and the closing phenylalanine or tryptophan. Each record gives: D gene, CDR3 length, V gene, J gene, clone size, CDR3 protein, CDR3 DNA. D genes are given only for firm matches. Clone size appears in some rows only: once, few, many, or a class for an expanded clone.

TRBD1	15	TRBV4-1	TRBJ1-1	.	CASSPPDRLSAEAFF	TGCGCCAGCAGCCCCCCGGACAGGTTATCCGCTGAAGCTTTCTTT
.	19	TRBV18	TRBJ1-5	few	CASSPGHSLALYSNQPQHF	TGTGCCAGCTCACCAGGCCACAGTCTAGCCCTATATAGCAATCAGCCCCAGCATTTT
TRBD1	15	TRBV25-1	TRBJ1-1	few	CASSAPGTGGRGAFF	TGTGCCAGCAGTGCCCCCGGGACAGGGGGCAGGGGAGCTTTCTTT
TRBD1	13	TRBV30	TRBJ1-2	.	CAWSGTGGYGYTF	TGTGCCTGGAGCGGGACAGGGGGCTATGGCTACACCTTC
.	14	TRBV14	TRBJ2-5	.	CASSRGGRWETQYF	TGTGCCAGCAGCCGGGGGGGGCGTTGGGAGACCCAGTACTTC
.	13	TRBV6-5	TRBJ2-5	once	CASQLRDTAKQYF	TGTGCCAGCCAACTCCGGGACACAGCCAAACAGTACTTC
TRBD1	15	TRBV6-4	TRBJ2-2	.	CASSDSTGITGELFF	TGTGCCAGCAGTGACTCGACAGGGATAACCGGGGAGCTGTTTTTT
.	14	TRBV4-3	TRBJ1-1	once	CASSQDLGNTEAFF	TGCGCCAGCAGCCAAGATCTAGGGAACACTGAAGCTTTCTTT
.	14	TRBV6-5	TRBJ1-4	.	CASRQGPTNEKLFF	TGTGCCAGCAGACAGGGCCCAACTAATGAAAAACTGTTTTTT
TRBD1	14	TRBV19	TRBJ2-5	few	CASSFQGAQETQYF	TGTGCCAGTAGTTTCCAGGGGGCCCAAGAGACCCAGTACTTC
TRBD2	15	TRBV28	TRBJ2-5	.	CASSLSLAGKETQYF	TGTGCCAGCAGTTTATCCCTAGCGGGGAAGGAGACCCAGTACTTC
.	12	TRBV15	TRBJ2-5	once	CATSRDRGTQYF	TGTGCCACCAGCAGAGATCGCGGGACCCAGTACTTC
.	14	TRBV9	TRBJ1-1	.	CASSVGTANTEAFF	TGTGCCAGCAGCGTAGGGACAGCGAACACTGAAGCTTTCTTT
.	14	TRBV6-5	TRBJ1-3	.	CASSYVDGGNTIYF	TGTGCCAGCAGTTACGTTGACGGGGGAAACACCATATATTTT
TRBD2	17	TRBV4-3	TRBJ2-1	.	CASSQVLAGVPLSEQFF	TGCGCCAGCAGCCAAGTTCTAGCGGGGGTGCCTCTCAGTGAGCAGTTCTTC
TRBD1	14	TRBV18	TRBJ2-1	.	CASSPGTGGHEQFF	TGTGCCAGCTCACCCGGGACAGGGGGCCATGAGCAGTTCTTC
TRBD1	12	TRBV29-1	TRBJ1-2	.	CSVGDRDYGYTF	TGCAGCGTTGGTGACAGGGATTATGGCTACACCTTC
.	15	TRBV6-5	TRBJ2-7	.	CASTPRGTAHYEQYF	TGTGCCAGCACTCCCCGGGGGACAGCACACTACGAGCAGTACTTC
TRBD1	15	TRBV11-2	TRBJ2-7	.	CASSLDRVTSYEQYF	TGTGCCAGCAGCCTCGACAGGGTCACTTCCTACGAGCAGTACTTC
TRBD1	17	TRBV2	TRBJ2-3	.	CASSEATPGQGADTQYF	TGTGCCAGCAGTGAAGCCACACCGGGACAGGGTGCAGATACGCAGTATTTT
.	14	TRBV5-1	TRBJ1-2	.	CASSVLDSFYGYTF	TGCGCCAGCTCCGTCCTCGACAGCTTCTATGGCTACACCTTC
TRBD1	14	TRBV30	TRBJ2-3	.	CAWSPSPDRYTQYF	TGTGCCTGGAGTCCCTCTCCGGACAGGTACACGCAGTATTTT
TRBD1	12	TRBV2	TRBJ1-1	once	CASSPGGTEAFF	TGTGCCAGCAGTCCAGGGGGCACTGAAGCTTTCTTT
TRBD1	15	TRBV6-5	TRBJ2-7	.	CASAFSGTGYHEQYF	TGTGCCAGCGCCTTTTCCGGGACAGGGTATCACGAGCAGTACTTC
TRBD1	16	TRBV15	TRBJ1-2	.	CATSTGGFHLNYGYTF	TGTGCCACCAGTACAGGGGGCTTTCACCTTAACTATGGCTACACCTTC
.	14	TRBV6-5	TRBJ1-2	.	CASSYSGSPYGYTF	TGTGCCAGCAGTTACTCCGGGAGTCCCTATGGCTACACCTTC
.	12	TRBV30	TRBJ1-2	.	CAWSVSGVYYTF	TGTGCCTGGAGTGTATCCGGGGTTTATTACACCTTC
.	12	TRBV10-3	TRBJ2-3	once	CAISENSDTQYF	TGTGCCATCAGTGAGAACAGTGATACGCAGTATTTT
.	16	TRBV5-8	TRBJ2-1	.	CASSHRTAGLDNEQFF	TGTGCCAGCAGCCATCGGACAGCCGGCCTGGACAATGAGCAGTTCTTC
.	15	TRBV7-2	TRBJ2-6	.	CASSLESSGANVLTF	TGTGCCAGCAGCTTAGAGAGCTCTGGGGCCAACGTCCTGACTTTC
.	17	TRBV19	TRBJ1-6	.	CASSGGGTRSYNSPLHF	TGTGCCAGTAGTGGGGGGGGCACGAGGAGCTATAATTCACCCCTCCACTTT
.	15	TRBV11-2	TRBJ2-5	.	CASSFEWQDQETQYF	TGTGCCAGCAGCTTTGAGTGGCAGGACCAAGAGACCCAGTACTTC
TRBD2	17	TRBV7-2	TRBJ2-2	.	CASSAGGVEKYTGELFF	TGTGCCAGCAGCGCGGGGGGCGTTGAGAAATACACCGGGGAGCTGTTTTTT
.	14	TRBV5-1	TRBJ2-3	.	CASSLETNTDTQYF	TGCGCCAGCAGCTTGGAGACTAACACAGATACGCAGTATTTT
TRBD1	14	TRBV2	TRBJ1-4	.	CASSRDRGDEKLFF	TGTGCCAGCAGCCGGGACAGGGGGGATGAAAAACTGTTTTTT
TRBD2	16	TRBV13	TRBJ2-1	.	CASSAPSGGSYNEQFF	TGTGCCAGCAGCGCACCTAGCGGGGGCTCCTACAATGAGCAGTTCTTC
.	15	TRBV6-5	TRBJ2-3	.	CASSYFGGGTDTQYF	TGTGCCAGCAGTTACTTCGGGGGTGGTACAGATACGCAGTATTTT
TRBD1	14	TRBV7-2	TRBJ2-7	.	CASSLEGGWDEQYF	TGTGCCAGCAGCTTAGAAGGGGGCTGGGACGAGCAGTACTTC
TRBD1	19	TRBV9	TRBJ1-5	.	CASSIRDRVVGLSNQPQHF	TGTGCCAGCAGCATCCGGGACAGGGTGGTCGGCCTAAGCAATCAGCCCCAGCATTTT
.	13	TRBV7-7	TRBJ1-1	few	CASSLSRNTEAFF	TGTGCTAGCAGCTTATCCAGGAACACTGAAGCTTTCTTT
.	13	TRBV4-3	TRBJ1-1	.	CASSQTVNTEAFF	TGCGCCAGCAGCCAAACGGTGAACACTGAAGCTTTCTTT
TRBD1	14	TRBV2	TRBJ1-5	.	CASSAGTADQPQHF	TGTGCCAGCAGTGCCGGGACAGCGGATCAGCCCCAGCATTTT
.	13	TRBV29-1	TRBJ1-1	.	CSVEEVDSTEAFF	TGCAGCGTTGAAGAGGTGGACAGCACTGAAGCTTTCTTT
.	14	TRBV5-1	TRBJ2-3	once	CASEKGQGTDTQYF	TGCGCCAGCGAAAAGGGGCAGGGCACAGATACGCAGTATTTT
TRBD1	14	TRBV7-9	TRBJ1-2	.	CASSPTTGNYGYTF	TGTGCCAGCAGCCCGACGACAGGGAACTATGGCTACACCTTC
TRBD2	17	TRBV11-2	TRBJ2-5	.	CASSPHPSGGALETQYF	TGTGCCAGCAGCCCCCACCCTAGCGGGGGGGCCTTGGAGACCCAGTACTTC
.	13	TRBV7-2	TRBJ2-7	.	CASSPDRRNEQYF	TGTGCCAGCAGCCCCGACAGAAGGAACGAGCAGTACTTC
.	14	TRBV19	TRBJ1-1	.	CASSIGPGNTEAFF	TGTGCCAGTAGTATAGGGCCAGGGAATACTGAAGCTTTCTTT
TRBD2	14	TRBV7-7	TRBJ2-1	.	CASSLGTGGDEQFF	TGTGCTAGCAGCTTAGGGACGGGAGGCGATGAGCAGTTCTTC
.	14	TRBV9	TRBJ2-2	.	CASSVEGSSGELFF	TGTGCCAGCAGCGTGGAGGGAAGTAGCGGGGAGCTGTTTTTT
.	14	TRBV9	TRBJ1-6	.	CASSVVTGNSPLHF	TGTGCCAGCAGCGTAGTAACGGGGAATTCACCCCTCCACTTT
.	15	TRBV18	TRBJ1-1	.	CASSPGGSGNTEAFF	TGTGCCAGCTCACCCGGGGGGTCGGGGAACACTGAAGCTTTCTTT
.	13	TRBV6-4	TRBJ1-2	.	CASSDSAGFGYTF	TGTGCCAGCAGTGACTCGGCAGGGTTCGGCTACACCTTC
TRBD1	20	TRBV5-1	TRBJ1-1	.	CASSLTIGQGLRRVNTEAFF	TGCGCCAGCAGCTTGACCATAGGACAGGGTCTAAGAAGGGTGAACACTGAAGCTTTCTTT
TRBD1	13	TRBV6-5	TRBJ1-2	.	CASSSGTVRGYTF	TGTGCCAGCAGTTCTGGGACAGTGAGAGGCTACACCTTC
TRBD1	13	TRBV7-8	TRBJ1-2	.	CASSLGQTADYTF	TGTGCCAGCAGCTTGGGACAGACCGCAGACTACACCTTC
TRBD1	16	TRBV23-1	TRBJ2-7	few	CASSQGLGQGSYEQYF	TGCGCCAGCAGTCAGGGCCTCGGACAGGGGTCCTACGAGCAGTACTTC